This TCR beta chain was observed in a study of CD8 T cell repertoires and HIV-1 epitope variants. Study-level information: Twenty-five autologous and known Gag and Nef epitope variant peptides each stimulated T cells separately. Epitopes were three Gag families plus Nef HW9 and YT9.

General observations from the study: Nine or ten antigen-specific TCR beta clonotypes were found; over 5 seemed cross-reactive to variants.

Some clones are missing from TCRdb's copy, which holds only in-frame ones; the method was immunoSEQ multiplex PCR. The sample lists around 1,700 clones, roughly 69% occurring once. Of note for this clone: Its antigen is unknown.

The germline V gene encodes CDR1 PRHDT and CDR2 FYEKMQ (reference sequence). The CDR3 is 14 amino acids. V was cut by 2 bases and J by 2 bases, with 10 bases left in between. The chain employs TRBV13 and TRBJ2-7; no clear D. The source is a male donor with HIV. What was sequenced was cultured CD8+ T cells derived from PBMCs. The CDR3 spells CASSLTQATYEQYF. CDR3 DNA sequence: TGTGCCAGCAGCTTAACGCAGGCCACCTACGAGCAGTACTTC.